The source of this T cell receptor (beta chain) is a study of T cells in tuberculosis. Study information: The T cells targeted glucose monomycolate, a mycobacterial lipid, via CD1B.

Data came from immunoSEQ multiplex PCR; TCRdb stores just in-frame clones and leaves some out. Of tens of thousands of clones detected, roughly 79% appear once; the ten largest clones hold roughly 13%. Sorting used thawed, overnight-rested PBMC stained with anti-CD3, a viability dye and GMM-loaded CD1B tetramer. The CD1B tetramers carried C32 glucose monomycolate purified from Rhodococcus equi. Some 95,000 tetramer-negative cells were sorted from each donor. With respect to this clone: Other DNA sequences within the sample encode an identical CDR3.

V was shortened by 0 bases and J by 5 bases, with 11 bases between the two germline ends. The CDR3 runs to 15 residues. The germline CDR1 and CDR2 sequences are MGHRA and YSYEKL. This sequence joins TRBV4-1 and TRBJ1-5, with D perhaps TRBD1 (6 bases). Sequenced input: CD1b-GMM tetramer-negative cells sorted from PBMCs. The sequence was collected from an adult woman with latent tuberculosis. CDR3 bases: TGCGCCAGCAGCCAAGAGGTGACAGGAGATCAGCCCCAGCATTTT. It codes for CASSQEVTGDQPQHF.